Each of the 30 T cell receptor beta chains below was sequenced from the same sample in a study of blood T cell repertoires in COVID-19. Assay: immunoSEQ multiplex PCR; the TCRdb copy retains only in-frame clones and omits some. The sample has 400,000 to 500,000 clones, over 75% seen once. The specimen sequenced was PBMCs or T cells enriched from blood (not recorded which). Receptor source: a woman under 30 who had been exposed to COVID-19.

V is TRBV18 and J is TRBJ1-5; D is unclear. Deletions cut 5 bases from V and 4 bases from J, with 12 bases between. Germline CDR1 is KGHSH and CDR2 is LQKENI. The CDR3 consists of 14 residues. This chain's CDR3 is CASSSEIANQPQHF. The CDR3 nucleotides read TGTGCCAGCTCAAGCGAGATAGCAAATCAGCCCCAGCATTTT.

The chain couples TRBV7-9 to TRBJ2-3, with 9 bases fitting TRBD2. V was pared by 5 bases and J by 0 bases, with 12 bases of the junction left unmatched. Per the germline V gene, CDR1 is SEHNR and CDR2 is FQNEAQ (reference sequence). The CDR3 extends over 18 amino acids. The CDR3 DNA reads TGTGCCAGCAGCCCACAAGCGGGGGGCACTACTAGCACAGATACGCAGTATTTT. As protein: CASSPQAGGTTSTDTQYF.

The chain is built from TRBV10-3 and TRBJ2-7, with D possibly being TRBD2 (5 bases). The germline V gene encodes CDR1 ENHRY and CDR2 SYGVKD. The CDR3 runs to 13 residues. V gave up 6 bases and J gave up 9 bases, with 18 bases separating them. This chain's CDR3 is CAISELELVGQYF. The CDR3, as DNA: TGTGCCATCAGCGAACTAGAGCTAGTAGGGCAGTACTTC.

In nucleotides, the CDR3 is TGCGCCAGCAGCTCACAGGGGACCGCAACTAATGAAAAACTGTTTTTT. This sequence encodes CASSSQGTATNEKLFF. The chain links TRBV4-1 to TRBJ1-4, with 7 bases lining up with TRBD1. The CDR3 is made up of 16 amino acids. The V segment lost 5 bases and the J segment 0 bases; nucleotides outside the gene matches: 6. In germline, CDR1 is MGHRA, CDR2 YSYEKL.

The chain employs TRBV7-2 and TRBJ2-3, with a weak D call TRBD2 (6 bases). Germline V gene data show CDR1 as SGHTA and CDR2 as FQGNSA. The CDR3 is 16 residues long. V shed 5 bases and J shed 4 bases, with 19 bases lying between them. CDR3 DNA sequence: TGTGCCAGCAGCCCCCATTCCCTGGGGGGATCAGATACGCAGTATTTT. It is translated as CASSPHSLGGSDTQYF.

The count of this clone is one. The CDR3 sequence: CASIPDRGNSPLHF. The CDR3 DNA is TGCGCCAGCATCCCGGACAGGGGGAATTCACCCCTCCACTTT. The chain links TRBV10-1 to TRBJ1-6; 10 bases fit TRBD1. The CDR3 length is 14 residues. Trimming cost V 7 bases and J 7 bases; bases outside gene matches: 4. Germline CDR1 WNHNN, CDR2 SYGVQD (reference sequence).

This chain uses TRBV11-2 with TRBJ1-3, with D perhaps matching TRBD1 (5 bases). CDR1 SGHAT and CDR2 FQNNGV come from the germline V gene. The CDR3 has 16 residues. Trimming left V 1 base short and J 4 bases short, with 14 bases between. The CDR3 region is CASSLATYNRGNTIYF. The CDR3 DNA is TGTGCCAGCAGCTTAGCTACCTACAACAGGGGAAACACCATATATTTT.

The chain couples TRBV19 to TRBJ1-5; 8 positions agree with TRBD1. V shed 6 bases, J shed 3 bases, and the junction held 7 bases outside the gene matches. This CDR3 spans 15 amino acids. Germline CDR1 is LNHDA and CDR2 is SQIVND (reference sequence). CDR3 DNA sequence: TGTGCCAGTAGATTCCAGGGGGCACTCAATCAGCCCCAGCATTTT. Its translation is CASRFQGALNQPQHF.

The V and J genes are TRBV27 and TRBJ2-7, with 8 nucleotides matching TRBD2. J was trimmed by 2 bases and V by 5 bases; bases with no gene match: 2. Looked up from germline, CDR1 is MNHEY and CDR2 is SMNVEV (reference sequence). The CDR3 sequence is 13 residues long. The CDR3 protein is CASSRGRTYEQYF. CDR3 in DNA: TGTGCCAGCAGTCGCGGGAGGACCTACGAGCAGTACTTC.

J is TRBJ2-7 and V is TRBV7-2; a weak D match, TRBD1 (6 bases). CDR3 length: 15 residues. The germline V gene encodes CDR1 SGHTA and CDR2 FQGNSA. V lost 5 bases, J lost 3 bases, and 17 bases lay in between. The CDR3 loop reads CASSTAIRGVYEQYF. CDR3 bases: TGTGCCAGCAGCACCGCCATCAGGGGAGTCTACGAGCAGTACTTC.

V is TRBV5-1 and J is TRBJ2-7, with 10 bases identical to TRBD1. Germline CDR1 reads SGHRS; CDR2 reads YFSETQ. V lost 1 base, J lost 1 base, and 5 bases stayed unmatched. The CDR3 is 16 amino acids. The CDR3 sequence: CASSLIGTGDSYEQYF. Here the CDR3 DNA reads TGCGCCAGCAGCTTGATAGGGACAGGGGATTCCTACGAGCAGTACTTC.

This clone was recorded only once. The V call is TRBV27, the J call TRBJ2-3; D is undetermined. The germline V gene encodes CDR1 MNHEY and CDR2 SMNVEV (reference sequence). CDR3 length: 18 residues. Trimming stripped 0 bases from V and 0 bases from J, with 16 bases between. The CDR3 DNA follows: TGTGCCAGCAGTTTATCAGTTGTTACCTCCTATAGCACAGATACGCAGTATTTT. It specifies CASSLSVVTSYSTDTQYF.

This chain's CDR3 is CASSPGTSSSYEQYF. The CDR3 DNA follows: TGTGCCAGCAGCCCAGGGACTTCCAGCTCCTACGAGCAGTACTTC. The chain recombines TRBV13 with TRBJ2-7, with D perhaps TRBD2 (6 bases). The CDR3 consists of 15 residues. Germline V CDR1 and CDR2: PRHDT, FYEKMQ (reference sequence). Deletions cut 5 bases from V and 0 bases from J, with 14 bases between. The full variable domain, in which reference TRBV13 and TRBJ2-7 provide the parts outside the CDR3, is AAGVIQSPRHLIKEKRETATLKCYPIPRHDTVYWYQQGPGQDPQFLISFYEKMQSDKGSIPDRFSAQQFSDYHSELNMSSLELGDSALYFCASSPGTSSSYEQYFGPGTRLTVT.

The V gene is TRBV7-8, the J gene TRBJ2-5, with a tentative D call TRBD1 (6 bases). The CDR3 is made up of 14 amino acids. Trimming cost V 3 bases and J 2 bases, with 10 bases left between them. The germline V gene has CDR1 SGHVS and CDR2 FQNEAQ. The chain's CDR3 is CASSLRTAQETQYF. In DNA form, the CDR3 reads TGTGCCAGCAGCTTGAGGACAGCGCAAGAGACCCAGTACTTC.

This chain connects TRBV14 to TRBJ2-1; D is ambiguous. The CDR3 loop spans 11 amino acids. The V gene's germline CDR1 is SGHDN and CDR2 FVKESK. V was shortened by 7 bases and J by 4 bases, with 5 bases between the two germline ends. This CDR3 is CASTPYNEQFF. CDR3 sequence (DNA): TGTGCCAGCACCCCATACAATGAGCAGTTCTTC.

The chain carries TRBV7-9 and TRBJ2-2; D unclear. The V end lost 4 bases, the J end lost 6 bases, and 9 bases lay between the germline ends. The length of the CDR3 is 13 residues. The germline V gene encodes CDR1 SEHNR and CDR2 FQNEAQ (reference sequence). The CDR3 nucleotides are TGTGCCAGCAGCTCCCAGGCTCCCGGGGAGCTGTTTTTT. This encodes CASSSQAPGELFF.

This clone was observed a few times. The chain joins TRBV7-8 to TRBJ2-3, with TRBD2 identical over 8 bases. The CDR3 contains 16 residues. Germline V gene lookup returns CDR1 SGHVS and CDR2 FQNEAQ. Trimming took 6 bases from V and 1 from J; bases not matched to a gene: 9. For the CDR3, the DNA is TGTGCCAGCAGTTTAATAGCGGGGCCCCGCACAGATACGCAGTATTTT. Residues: CASSLIAGPRTDTQYF.

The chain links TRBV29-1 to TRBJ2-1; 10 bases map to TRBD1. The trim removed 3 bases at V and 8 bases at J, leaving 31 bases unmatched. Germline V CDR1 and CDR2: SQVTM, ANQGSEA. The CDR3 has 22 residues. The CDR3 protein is CSVDRGTRQGAFGQGYTDEQFF. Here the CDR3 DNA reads TGCAGCGTTGACCGTGGGACACGACAGGGGGCCTTTGGGCAAGGCTACACCGATGAGCAGTTCTTC.

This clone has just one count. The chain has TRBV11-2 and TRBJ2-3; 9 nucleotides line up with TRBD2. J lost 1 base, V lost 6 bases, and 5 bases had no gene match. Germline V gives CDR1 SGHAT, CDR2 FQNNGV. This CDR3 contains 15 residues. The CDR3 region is CASRLLAGGTDTQYF. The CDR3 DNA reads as TGTGCCAGCAGGTTGTTAGCGGGAGGCACAGATACGCAGTATTTT.

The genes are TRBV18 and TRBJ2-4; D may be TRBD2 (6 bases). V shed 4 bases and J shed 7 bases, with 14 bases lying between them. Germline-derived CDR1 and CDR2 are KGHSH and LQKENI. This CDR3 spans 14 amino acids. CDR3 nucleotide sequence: TGTGCCAGCTCACTCGGGAGCAGTGGGAACATTCAGTACTTC. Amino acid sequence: CASSLGSSGNIQYF.

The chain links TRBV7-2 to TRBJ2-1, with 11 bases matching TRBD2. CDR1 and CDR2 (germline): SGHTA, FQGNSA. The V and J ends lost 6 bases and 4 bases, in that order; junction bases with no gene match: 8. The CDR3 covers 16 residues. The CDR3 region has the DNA TGTGCCAGCAGACCAACTAGCGGGGGAATATACAATGAGCAGTTCTTC. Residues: CASRPTSGGIYNEQFF. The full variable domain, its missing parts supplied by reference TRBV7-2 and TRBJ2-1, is GAGVSQSPSNKVTEKGKDVELRCDPISGHTALYWYRQSLGQGLEFLIYFQGNSAPDKSGLPSDRFSAERTGGSVSTLTIQRTQQEDSAVYLCASRPTSGGIYNEQFFGPGTRLTVL.

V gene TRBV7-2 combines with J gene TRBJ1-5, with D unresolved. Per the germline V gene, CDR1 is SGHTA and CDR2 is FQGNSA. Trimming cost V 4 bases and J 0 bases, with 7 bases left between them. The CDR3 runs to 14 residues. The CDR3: CASSYQRSNQPQHF. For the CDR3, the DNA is TGTGCCAGCAGCTATCAGCGTAGCAATCAGCCCCAGCATTTT.

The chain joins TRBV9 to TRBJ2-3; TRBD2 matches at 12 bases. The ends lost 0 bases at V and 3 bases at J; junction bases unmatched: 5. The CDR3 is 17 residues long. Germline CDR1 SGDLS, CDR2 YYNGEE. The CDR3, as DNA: TGTGCCAGCAGCGTAGCGGTTGGGACTAGCGGGACAGATACGCAGTATTTT. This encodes CASSVAVGTSGTDTQYF.

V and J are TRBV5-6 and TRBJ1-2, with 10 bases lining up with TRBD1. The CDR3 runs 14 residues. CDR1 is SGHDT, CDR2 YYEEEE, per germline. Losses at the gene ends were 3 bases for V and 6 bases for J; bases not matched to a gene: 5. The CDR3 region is CASSSGQGVNGYTF. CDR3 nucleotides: TGTGCCAGCAGCTCCGGACAGGGGGTCAATGGCTACACCTTC.

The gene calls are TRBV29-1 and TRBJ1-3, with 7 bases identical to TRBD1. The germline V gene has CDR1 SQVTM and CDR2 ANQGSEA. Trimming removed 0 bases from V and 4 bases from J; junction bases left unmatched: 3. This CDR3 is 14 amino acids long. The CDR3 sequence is CSVEEQGNGNTIYF. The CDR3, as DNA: TGCAGCGTTGAAGAACAGGGGAACGGAAACACCATATATTTT.

CDR3 DNA: TGTGCCAGCTCACCAGGACAGGGACCAGATACGCAGTATTTT. Its protein product is CASSPGQGPDTQYF. This chain links TRBV18 with TRBJ2-3, with 8 nucleotides matching TRBD1. With 2 bases clipped from V and 4 bases from J, the junction kept 2 bases outside the gene matches. The germline gives CDR1 KGHSH, CDR2 LQKENI. The CDR3 length is 14 residues. Using reference TRBV18 and TRBJ2-3 for the parts outside the CDR3, the full variable domain is NAGVMQNPRHLVRRRGQEARLRCSPMKGHSHVYWYRQLPEEGLKFMVYLQKENIIDESGMPKERFSAEFPKEGPSILRIQQVVRGDSAAYFCASSPGQGPDTQYFGPGTRLTVL.

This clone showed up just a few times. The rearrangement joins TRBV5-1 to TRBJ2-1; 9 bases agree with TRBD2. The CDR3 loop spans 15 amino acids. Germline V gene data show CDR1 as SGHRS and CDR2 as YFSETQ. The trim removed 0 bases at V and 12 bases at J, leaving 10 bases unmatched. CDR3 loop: CASSLALAGRGGQFF. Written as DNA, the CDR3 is TGCGCCAGCAGCTTGGCCCTAGCGGGGAGGGGTGGGCAGTTCTTC.

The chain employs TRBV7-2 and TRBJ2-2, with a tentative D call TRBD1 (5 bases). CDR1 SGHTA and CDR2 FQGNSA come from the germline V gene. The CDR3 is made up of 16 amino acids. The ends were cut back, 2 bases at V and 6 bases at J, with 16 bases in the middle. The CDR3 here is CASSLQGGARPGELFF. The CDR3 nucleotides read TGTGCCAGCAGCTTACAGGGTGGGGCCAGGCCCGGGGAGCTGTTTTTT.

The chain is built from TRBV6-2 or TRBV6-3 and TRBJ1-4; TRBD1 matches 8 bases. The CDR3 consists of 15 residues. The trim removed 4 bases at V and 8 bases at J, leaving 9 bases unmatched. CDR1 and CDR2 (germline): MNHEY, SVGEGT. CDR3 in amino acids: CASSWGSGGKEKLFF. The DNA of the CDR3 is TGTGCCAGCAGTTGGGGGTCAGGGGGCAAGGAAAAACTGTTTTTT.

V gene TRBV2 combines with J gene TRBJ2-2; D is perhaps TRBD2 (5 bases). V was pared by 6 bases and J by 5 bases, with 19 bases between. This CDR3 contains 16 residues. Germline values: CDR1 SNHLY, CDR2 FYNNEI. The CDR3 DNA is TGTGCCAGCAGGAAGGACGGGATCCGTGTGACCGGGGAGCTGTTTTTT. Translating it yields CASRKDGIRVTGELFF.